Shown below are 27 T cell receptor beta chains from a single sample sequenced in a study of shared clonotypes between healthy human individuals. Repertoires were generated with immunoSEQ multiplex PCR, while TCRdb's copy carries only in-frame clones and drops some. This table holds under 2,500,000 clones, about 94% found once. Sequencing used naive CD4+ T cells sorted from blood. This sample's subset: CD45RA+ positively selected. These receptors originate from a man aged 18 to 29 in good health.

This chain connects TRBV29-1 to TRBJ1-2, with D unresolved. Trimming pared 3 bases from V and 0 bases from J, leaving 8 bases between. Per the germline V gene, CDR1 is SQVTM and CDR2 is ANQGSEA. This CDR3 has 13 amino acids. CDR3 DNA sequence: TGCAGCGTTGACCACAGATCTAACTATGGCTACACCTTC. It encodes CSVDHRSNYGYTF.

This chain connects TRBV11-3 to TRBJ2-1; D perhaps matches TRBD2 (6 bases). CDR1 is SGHNT, CDR2 YENEEA, per germline. Trimming shortened V by 0 bases and J by 6 bases, and 12 bases separated the two germline ends. The length of the CDR3 is 15 residues. The CDR3 bases are TGTGCCAGCAGCTTAGATCCAGCGGGCGGCAATGAGCAGTTCTTC. Translating it yields CASSLDPAGGNEQFF.

CDR3 bases: TGCGCCAGCAGCCCGGGTGGGACAGGGATCCAAGAGACCCAGTACTTC. It is translated as CASSPGGTGIQETQYF. The chain joins TRBV5-1 to TRBJ2-5, with 9 bases identical to TRBD1. From germline, CDR1 is SGHRS and CDR2 YFSETQ. The CDR3 extends over 16 amino acids. The trim removed 4 bases at V and 1 base at J, leaving 8 bases unmatched.

The rearrangement uses TRBV7-2 and TRBJ1-1; D is undetermined. Trimming stripped 0 bases from V and 5 bases from J, with 13 bases between. CDR1 and CDR2 (germline): SGHTA, FQGNSA. The CDR3 consists of 15 residues. CDR3: CASSLASPLETEAFF. In nucleotides, the CDR3 is TGTGCCAGCAGCTTAGCCAGCCCCCTGGAGACTGAAGCTTTCTTT.

This clone was recorded only once. The gene calls are TRBV10-3 and TRBJ2-2; D gene uncertain. Trimming removed 6 bases from V and 1 base from J, with 9 bases in between. The CDR3 loop spans 14 amino acids. Germline V lookup: CDR1 ENHRY, CDR2 SYGVKD. CDR3: CAISDPGNTGELFF. The DNA for the CDR3 is TGTGCCATCAGCGATCCCGGGAACACCGGGGAGCTGTTTTTT.

This chain joins TRBV7-2 and TRBJ2-3, with D hard to call. The length of the CDR3 is 14 residues. In germline, CDR1 is SGHTA, CDR2 FQGNSA. Trimming shortened V by 1 base and J by 4 bases, and 9 bases separated the two germline ends. The CDR3 sequence is CASSLVRRSDTQYF. CDR3 bases: TGTGCCAGCAGCTTAGTCCGCCGATCAGATACGCAGTATTTT. The full variable domain, with the rest looked up from reference TRBV7-2 and TRBJ2-3, is GAGVSQSPSNKVTEKGKDVELRCDPISGHTALYWYRQSLGQGLEFLIYFQGNSAPDKSGLPSDRFSAERTGGSVSTLTIQRTQQEDSAVYLCASSLVRRSDTQYFGPGTRLTVL.

The rearrangement links TRBV6-1 to TRBJ2-2; the D gene is possibly TRBD1 (5 bases). The CDR3 is 14 amino acids. The germline V gene has CDR1 MNHNS and CDR2 SASEGT. V lost 5 bases, J lost 6 bases, and 13 bases lay in between. As DNA, the CDR3 is TGTGCCAGCAGTCAGGGATTTGGGTCCGGGGAGCTGTTTTTT. The encoded protein is CASSQGFGSGELFF.

V gene TRBV6-5 combines with J gene TRBJ1-3; D uncertain. Germline CDR1 MNHEY, CDR2 SVGAGI. The V end was cut by 0 bases, the J end by 4 bases, with 13 bases between. The CDR3 runs to 16 residues. CDR3 DNA sequence: TGTGCCAGCAGTTACTCCCCGGGAGCCTCCGGAAACACCATATATTTT. Amino acids: CASSYSPGASGNTIYF.

The V gene is TRBV5-4, the J gene TRBJ2-1; 10 positions match TRBD2. V lost 4 bases and J lost 4; bases outside the gene matches: 5. Germline CDR1 SGHNT, CDR2 YYREEE (reference sequence). This CDR3 region has 15 residues. The CDR3 sequence is CASSPQAGGYNEQFF. The DNA of the CDR3 is TGTGCCAGCAGCCCTCAAGCGGGGGGGTACAATGAGCAGTTCTTC.

This clone was detected a few times. The chain has TRBV6-5 and TRBJ1-2; unclear D gene. The CDR3 is 12 amino acids. Germline assignment: CDR1 MNHEY and CDR2 SVGAGI. V dropped 8 bases and J dropped 5 bases, with 12 bases sitting between them. DNA for the CDR3: TGTGCCAGCCGAGGCAGGCAATATGGCTACACCTTC. Protein product: CASRGRQYGYTF.

In regard to this clone: A much more abundant neighbour one base away suggests this may be a read error. This sample also contains other DNA sequences that code for the same CDR3. The chain joins TRBV5-4 to TRBJ1-5; no reliable D call. The CDR3 length is 13 residues. The V gene's germline CDR1 is SGHNT and CDR2 YYREEE (reference sequence). Trimming took 2 bases from V and 0 from J, leaving 3 bases between them. CDR3 sequence (DNA): TGTGCCAGCAGCTTAGATAGCAATCAGCCCCAGCATTTT. Its translation: CASSLDSNQPQHF.

The chain couples TRBV30 to TRBJ1-6; D is perhaps TRBD1 (6 bases). The CDR3 spans 13 residues. Deletions cut 8 bases from V and 1 base from J, with 9 bases between. The V gene's germline CDR1 is GTSNPN and CDR2 SVGIG (reference sequence). The CDR3 reads CARQGSYNSPLHF. CDR3 DNA sequence: TGTGCCCGGCAGGGGTCCTATAATTCACCCCTCCACTTT.

The chain combines TRBV28 with TRBJ2-3, with 11 bases fitting TRBD2. Trimming took 7 bases from V and 3 from J; bases not matched to a gene: 6. The germline V gene encodes CDR1 MDHEN and CDR2 SYDVKM. CDR3 size: 15 residues. The chain's CDR3 is CASTSPSGRTDTQYF. The CDR3 nucleotides are TGTGCCAGCACCTCCCCTAGCGGGAGGACAGATACGCAGTATTTT. The whole variable domain, remainder taken from reference TRBV28 and TRBJ2-3, is DVKVTQSSRYLVKRTGEKVFLECVQDMDHENMFWYRQDPGLGLRLIYFSYDVKMKEKGDIPEGYSVSREKKERFSLILESASTNQTSMYLCASTSPSGRTDTQYFGPGTRLTVL.

This rearrangement joins TRBV2 to TRBJ2-1; 8 bases agree with TRBD2. The germline gives CDR1 SNHLY, CDR2 FYNNEI. With V trimmed by 11 bases and J by 2 bases, 5 bases remained unmatched. The CDR3 totals 13 residues. CDR3 sequence (DNA): TGTGCCGGTAATAGCGGGACCTACAATGAGCAGTTCTTC. Translating it yields CAGNSGTYNEQFF.

Comments on this clone: The sample has other DNA sequences that encode this CDR3 too. The chain is built from TRBV9 and TRBJ2-2; the D gene is possibly TRBD2 (5 bases). There are 15 residues in the CDR3. Germline V gene sequence: CDR1 SGDLS, CDR2 YYNGEE. V was clipped by 0 bases and J by 2 bases, with 8 bases between them. The CDR3, as DNA: TGTGCCAGCAGCGTAGGGACTTCCAACACCGGGGAGCTGTTTTTT. This sequence encodes CASSVGTSNTGELFF. The variable domain in full, with the rest retrieved from reference TRBV9 and TRBJ2-2, is DSGVTQTPKHLITATGQRVTLRCSPRSGDLSVYWYQQSLDQGLQFLIQYYNGEERAKGNILERFSAQQFPDLHSELNLSSLELGDSALYFCASSVGTSNTGELFFGEGSRLTVL.

J is TRBJ1-3 and V is TRBV5-1, with D unresolved. The germline CDR1 and CDR2 sequences are SGHRS and YFSETQ. The CDR3 is 16 amino acids. The V end was cut by 4 bases, the J end by 0 bases, with 14 bases between. CDR3 nucleotide sequence: TGCGCCAGCAGCCCCACCATTCCTCACTCTGGAAACACCATATATTTT. Its translation is CASSPTIPHSGNTIYF.

This sequence joins TRBV30 and TRBJ2-6, with TRBD1 identical over 9 bases. The CDR3 covers 16 residues. Germline V gives CDR1 GTSNPN, CDR2 SVGIG (reference sequence). Trimming removed 3 bases from V and 2 bases from J; junction bases left unmatched: 5. The CDR3 nucleotides read TGTGCCTGGAGGGGACAGGGTCCCCCTGGGGCCAACGTCCTGACTTTC. As protein: CAWRGQGPPGANVLTF.

A note on this clone: The junction and the germline gene differ at one end; a read error may be behind it. The chain has TRBV30 and TRBJ2-1, with D perhaps matching TRBD2 (6 bases). Germline CDR1 is GTSNPN and CDR2 is SVGIG (reference sequence). The CDR3 covers 13 residues. The chain's CDR3 is CAWSTGASNKQFF. CDR3 coding DNA: TGTGCCTGGAGCACGGGAGCGTCCAATAAGCAGTTCTTC.

The chain joins TRBV6-5 to TRBJ2-4; maybe TRBD2 (5 bases). The CDR3 length is 15 residues. Trimming took off 0 bases at V and 9 bases at J, with 15 bases between the two ends. From germline, CDR1 is MNHEY and CDR2 SVGAGI. The CDR3 loop is CASSYSYTGKIIQYF. In DNA, the CDR3 is TGTGCCAGCAGTTACTCGTATACGGGGAAGATCATTCAGTACTTC.

Turning to this clone: This clone may be a read error of a much larger clone one base away. Other DNA variants within this sample encode the same CDR3. The chain uses TRBV13 and TRBJ2-5; D is uncertain. V was cut by 3 bases and J by 5 bases, with 4 bases left in between. Germline V gene data show CDR1 as PRHDT and CDR2 as FYEKMQ (reference sequence). This CDR3 has 11 residues. The CDR3 sequence is CASSFGETQYF. DNA of the CDR3: TGTGCCAGCAGCTTCGGGGAGACCCAGTACTTC.

The chain uses TRBV11-2 and TRBJ2-3, with D possibly matching TRBD2 (7 bases). Germline assignment: CDR1 SGHAT and CDR2 FQNNGV. Trimming cost V 6 bases and J 1 base, with 14 bases left between them. The CDR3 covers 15 residues. The DNA for the CDR3 is TGTGCCAGCAGTTCCGCGGGGGCCCGCACAGATACGCAGTATTTT. Residues: CASSSAGARTDTQYF.

The CDR3 DNA reads as TGCGCCAGCAGCTTCGACGCCTCTGGGGCCAACGTCCTGACTTTC. Residues: CASSFDASGANVLTF. The rearrangement joins TRBV5-1 to TRBJ2-6; no definite D call. Trimming left V 2 bases short and J 0 bases short, with 6 bases between. The germline gives CDR1 SGHRS, CDR2 YFSETQ. This CDR3 comprises 15 residues.

CDR3 DNA sequence: TGTGCCAGCAGTCTACAGGGGGCTCTCATGAGCAATCAGCCCCAGCATTTT. This translates into CASSLQGALMSNQPQHF. The chain uses TRBV28 and TRBJ1-5, with 9 bases identical to TRBD1. The V gene end was trimmed by 5 bases and the J gene end by 1 base; junction bases not matched to a gene: 9. The germline CDR1 and CDR2 sequences are MDHEN and SYDVKM. The CDR3 length is 17 residues.

This chain links TRBV6-1 with TRBJ2-7, with TRBD1 matching over 7 bases. The CDR3 totals 14 residues. J gave up 1 base and V 10 bases, and 10 bases lay outside the gene matches. Germline CDR1 reads MNHNS; CDR2 reads SASEGT. The CDR3 DNA follows: TGTGCCACTACCCGGGACAGCGGTTCCTACGAGCAGTACTTC. Its translation: CATTRDSGSYEQYF.

V usage is TRBV2 and J usage is TRBJ2-7; maybe TRBD1 (5 bases). Germline V gene data show CDR1 as SNHLY and CDR2 as FYNNEI. V was cut by 4 bases and J by 6 bases, with 13 bases left in between. The CDR3 length is 13 residues. CDR3 nucleotide sequence: TGTGCCAGCAGTGGGACGACAGTGAGCGAGCAGTACTTC. Translated, it gives CASSGTTVSEQYF.

This chain uses TRBV30 with TRBJ2-1; TRBD2 matches at 10 bases. Trimming cost V 0 bases and J 7 bases; bases outside gene matches: 6. Germline values: CDR1 GTSNPN, CDR2 SVGIG (reference sequence). The CDR3 runs to 15 residues. CDR3 bases: TGTGCCTGGAGTGTACGGCGGACTAGCGGTAATGAGCAGTTCTTC. This sequence encodes CAWSVRRTSGNEQFF. Drawing the rest from reference TRBV30 and TRBJ2-1, the complete variable domain is SQTIHQWPATLVQPVGSPLSLECTVEGTSNPNLYWYRQAAGRGLQLLFYSVGIGQISSEVPQNLSASRPQDRQFILSSKKLLLSDSGFYLCAWSVRRTSGNEQFFGPGTRLTVL.

The chain uses TRBV10-2 and TRBJ1-5, with D uncertain. Germline V lookup: CDR1 WSHSY, CDR2 SAAADI. The CDR3 has 15 residues. V lost 2 bases and J 0 bases, leaving 8 bases between the germline ends. The DNA of the CDR3 is TGCGCCAGCAGTGAGCCTAGGGTTAGCAATCAGCCCCAGCATTTT. Residues: CASSEPRVSNQPQHF.